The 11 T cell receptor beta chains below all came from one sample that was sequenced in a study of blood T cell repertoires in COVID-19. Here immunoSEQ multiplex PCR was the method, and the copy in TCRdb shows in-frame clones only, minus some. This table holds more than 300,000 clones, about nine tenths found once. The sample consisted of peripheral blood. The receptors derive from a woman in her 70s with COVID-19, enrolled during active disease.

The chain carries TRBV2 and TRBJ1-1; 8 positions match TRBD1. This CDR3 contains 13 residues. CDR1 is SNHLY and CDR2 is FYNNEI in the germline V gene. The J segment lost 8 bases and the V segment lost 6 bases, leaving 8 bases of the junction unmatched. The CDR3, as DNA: TGTGCCAGCAGAAAGACAGGGGCGGGGGAAGCTTTCTTT. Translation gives CASRKTGAGEAFF.

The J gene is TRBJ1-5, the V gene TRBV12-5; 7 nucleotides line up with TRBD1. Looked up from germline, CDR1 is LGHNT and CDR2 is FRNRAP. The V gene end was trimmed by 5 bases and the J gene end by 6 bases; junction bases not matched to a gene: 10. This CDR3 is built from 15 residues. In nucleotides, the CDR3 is TGTGCTAGTGGTCCCGAGGGGGCGCCGGGTCAGCCCCAGCATTTT. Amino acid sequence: CASGPEGAPGQPQHF.

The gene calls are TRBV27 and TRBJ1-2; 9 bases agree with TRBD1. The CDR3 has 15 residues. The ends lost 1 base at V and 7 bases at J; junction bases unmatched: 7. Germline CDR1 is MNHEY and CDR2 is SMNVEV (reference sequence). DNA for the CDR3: TGTGCCAGCAGTTTATTTGCCGGGACAGGGCTTGGCTACACCTTC. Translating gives CASSLFAGTGLGYTF.

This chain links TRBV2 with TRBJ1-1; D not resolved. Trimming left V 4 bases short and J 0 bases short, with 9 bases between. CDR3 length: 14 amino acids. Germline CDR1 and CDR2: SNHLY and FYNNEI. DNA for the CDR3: TGTGCCAGCAGTGGGGCCCAGCTGAACACTGAAGCTTTCTTT. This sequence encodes CASSGAQLNTEAFF.

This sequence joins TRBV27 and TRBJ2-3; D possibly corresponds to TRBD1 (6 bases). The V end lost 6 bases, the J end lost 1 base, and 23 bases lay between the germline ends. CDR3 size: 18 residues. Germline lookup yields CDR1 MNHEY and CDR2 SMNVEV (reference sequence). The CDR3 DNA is TGTGCCAGCAGGCCTTACCCGCCAGGGGCCTATGGCACAGATACGCAGTATTTT. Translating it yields CASRPYPPGAYGTDTQYF.

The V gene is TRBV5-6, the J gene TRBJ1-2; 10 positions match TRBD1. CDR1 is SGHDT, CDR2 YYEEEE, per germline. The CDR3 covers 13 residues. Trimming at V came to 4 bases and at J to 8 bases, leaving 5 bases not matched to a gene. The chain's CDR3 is CASSPGQGRGYTF. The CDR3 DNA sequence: TGTGCCAGCAGCCCGGGACAGGGGAGAGGCTACACCTTC.

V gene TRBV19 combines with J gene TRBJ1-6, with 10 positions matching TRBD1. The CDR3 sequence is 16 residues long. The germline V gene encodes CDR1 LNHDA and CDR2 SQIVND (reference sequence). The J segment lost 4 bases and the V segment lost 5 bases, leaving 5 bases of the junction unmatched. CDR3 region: CASSPRQGAYNSPLHF. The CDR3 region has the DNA TGTGCCAGTAGTCCCCGACAGGGGGCTTATAATTCACCCCTCCACTTT.

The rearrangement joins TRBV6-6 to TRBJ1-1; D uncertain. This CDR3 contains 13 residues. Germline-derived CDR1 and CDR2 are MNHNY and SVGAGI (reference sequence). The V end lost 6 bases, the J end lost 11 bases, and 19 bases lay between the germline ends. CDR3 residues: CASSYKQGGQAFF. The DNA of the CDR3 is TGTGCCAGCAGCTACAAACAAGGAGGCCAGGCTTTCTTT.

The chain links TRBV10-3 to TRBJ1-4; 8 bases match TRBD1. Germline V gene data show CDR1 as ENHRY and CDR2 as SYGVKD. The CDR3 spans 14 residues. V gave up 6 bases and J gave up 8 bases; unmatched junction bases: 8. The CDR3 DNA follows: TGTGCCATCAGCCCGGACAGGGATGGCGAAAAACTGTTTTTT. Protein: CAISPDRDGEKLFF.

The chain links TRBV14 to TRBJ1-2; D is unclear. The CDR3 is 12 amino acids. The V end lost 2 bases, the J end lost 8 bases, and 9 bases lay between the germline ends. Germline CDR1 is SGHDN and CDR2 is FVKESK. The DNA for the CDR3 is TGTGCCAGCAGCCAATGGGTCGGGGGCTACACCTTC. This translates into CASSQWVGGYTF.

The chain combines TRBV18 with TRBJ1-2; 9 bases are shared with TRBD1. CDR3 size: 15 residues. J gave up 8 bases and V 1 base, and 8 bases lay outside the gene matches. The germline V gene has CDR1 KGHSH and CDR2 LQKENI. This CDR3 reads CASSPRRDREFGYTF. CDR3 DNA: TGTGCCAGCTCACCACGCCGGGACAGGGAATTCGGCTACACCTTC.